Below are 18 T cell receptor beta chains sequenced from a single sample in a study of identical twins. TCRdb recomputed calls from the 5' RACE reads with MiXCR, one row per CDR3 protein. The sample gives around 650,000 distinct CDR3 sequences, roughly 6.6% of which show up once; 1.6% is in the top ten. These data are also associated with another study on yellow fever vaccine responses in identical twins.

Input material: PBMCs. All receptors come from a woman aged 18-29 years in good health.

The rearrangement links TRBV10-2 to TRBJ1-2; D remains ambiguous. Trimming cost V 5 bases and J 0 bases, with 13 bases left between them. The CDR3 contains 15 residues. Germline-derived CDR1 and CDR2 are WSHSY and SAAADI. CDR3 DNA sequence: TGCGCCAGCAGTTCCCGGGGAGGAGCTAACTATGGCTACACCTTC. This translates into CASSSRGGANYGYTF.

At least ten counts were recorded for this clonotype. V usage is TRBV5-1 and J usage is TRBJ2-3; 12 nucleotides agree with TRBD2. The CDR3 length is 15 residues. Germline V gives CDR1 SGHRS, CDR2 YFSETQ. The J segment lost 4 bases and the V segment lost 2 bases, leaving 2 bases of the junction unmatched. CDR3 amino acids: CASSLLAGGPDTQYF. In DNA, the CDR3 is TGCGCCAGCAGCTTACTAGCGGGGGGCCCAGATACGCAGTATTTT. Looking up the rest from reference TRBV5-1 and TRBJ2-3 gives the full variable domain: KAGVTQTPRYLIKTRGQQVTLSCSPISGHRSVSWYQQTPGQGLQFLFEYFSETQRNKGNFPGRFSGRQFSNSRSEMNVSTLELGDSALYLCASSLLAGGPDTQYFGPGTRLTVL.

The chain is built from TRBV12-3 or TRBV12-4 and TRBJ2-2, with TRBD2 as a possible D gene (5 bases). The CDR3 covers 14 residues. Trimming pared 0 bases from V and 5 bases from J, leaving 7 bases between. In DNA, the CDR3 is TGTGCCAGCAGTTTAGCGACGGGAACCGGGGAGCTGTTTTTT. Its protein is CASSLATGTGELFF.

This rearrangement joins TRBV27 to TRBJ2-2; D ambiguous. Germline CDR1 reads MNHEY; CDR2 reads SMNVEV (reference sequence). The CDR3 runs to 14 residues. Trimming took off 1 base at V and 8 bases at J, with 11 bases between the two ends. CDR3 sequence reads: CASSLYGVTGELFF. In DNA, the CDR3 is TGTGCCAGCAGTTTATATGGGGTGACGGGGGAGCTGTTTTTT.

This clonotype has more than one count but fewer than ten. This rearrangement joins TRBV20-1 to TRBJ2-7; unclear D gene. Trimming cost V 0 bases and J 4 bases, with 13 bases left between them. This CDR3 spans 14 amino acids. CDR1 is DFQATT and CDR2 is SNEGSKA in the germline V gene (reference sequence). The chain's CDR3 is CSARDLSEPYEQYF. DNA of the CDR3: TGCAGTGCTAGAGATTTATCCGAGCCTTACGAGCAGTACTTC.

This chain connects TRBV12-3 or TRBV12-4 to TRBJ1-4; D is perhaps TRBD1 (6 bases). V gave up 7 bases and J gave up 4 bases, with 16 bases separating them. CDR3 size: 15 residues. CDR3 amino acids: CASTLGGSGNEKLFF. CDR3 bases: TGTGCCAGCACCCTAGGGGGTTCGGGTAATGAAAAACTGTTTTTT.

V gene TRBV15 combines with J gene TRBJ2-3, with TRBD1 identical over 8 bases. V lost 5 bases, J lost 5 bases, and 12 bases stayed unmatched. The CDR3 loop spans 16 amino acids. Per germline, CDR1 LNHNV and CDR2 YYDKDF (reference sequence). The CDR3 sequence: CATSLSETGDVDTQYF. The CDR3, as DNA: TGTGCCACCAGCTTAAGCGAGACAGGGGACGTAGATACGCAGTATTTT.

This rearrangement joins TRBV27 to TRBJ1-3; the D is unclear. This CDR3 is built from 15 residues. V shed 3 bases and J shed 0 bases, with 9 bases lying between them. Germline lookup yields CDR1 MNHEY and CDR2 SMNVEV (reference sequence). The CDR3 coding sequence is TGTGCCAGCAGTTTGCGCTATAGCTCTGGAAACACCATATATTTT. Its translation: CASSLRYSSGNTIYF.

V usage is TRBV5-1 and J usage is TRBJ2-5; D is unresolved. Germline assignment: CDR1 SGHRS and CDR2 YFSETQ. V was shortened by 5 bases and J by 1 base, with 15 bases between the two germline ends. The CDR3 covers 15 residues. CDR3 nucleotide sequence: TGCGCCAGCAGGCCAAGGTCGGGTCGCCAAGAGACCCAGTACTTC. The encoded protein is CASRPRSGRQETQYF.

This clonotype was seen a few times. The chain joins TRBV5-5 to TRBJ2-5, with 9 nucleotides matching TRBD1. The V and J ends lost 0 bases and 2 bases, in that order; junction bases with no gene match: 2. The germline gives CDR1 SGHKS, CDR2 YYEKEE (reference sequence). This CDR3 contains 15 residues. CDR3 loop: CASSLEGTGQETQYF. In DNA form, the CDR3 reads TGTGCCAGCAGCTTGGAGGGGACAGGGCAAGAGACCCAGTACTTC.

This clonotype was observed at least ten times. The chain recombines TRBV29-1 with TRBJ1-1; perhaps TRBD1 as D (6 bases). This CDR3 has 15 residues. Germline lookup yields CDR1 SQVTM and CDR2 ANQGSEA. V lost 1 base and J lost 1, with 13 bases in between. CDR3 sequence (DNA): TGCAGCGTTGAAGGAGTCGGGGGCCCGAACACTGAAGCTTTCTTT. This translates into CSVEGVGGPNTEAFF.

This clonotype was counted ten times or more. The chain links TRBV12-3 or TRBV12-4 to TRBJ2-7; TRBD2 agrees at 8 bases. With V trimmed by 6 bases and J by 3 bases, 10 bases remained unmatched. The CDR3 runs to 15 residues. The CDR3 loop reads CASSPEFGRVYEQYF. The DNA for the CDR3 is TGTGCCAGCAGCCCTGAGTTCGGGAGGGTCTACGAGCAGTACTTC.

This clonotype showed up just a few times. The V gene is TRBV12-3 or TRBV12-4, the J gene TRBJ1-2; 7 nucleotides align to TRBD1. Unmatched junction bases numbered 5, after V lost 3 bases and J lost 4 bases. The CDR3 has 14 residues. CDR3 sequence reads: CASSLDRPIYGYTF. The CDR3, as DNA: TGTGCCAGCAGTTTGGACAGGCCAATCTATGGCTACACCTTC.

This clonotype was counted between two and nine times. V usage is TRBV5-1 and J usage is TRBJ2-1; 13 bases align to TRBD2. The CDR3 sequence is 17 residues long. The V gene's germline CDR1 is SGHRS and CDR2 YFSETQ. The ends lost 3 bases at V and 4 bases at J; junction bases unmatched: 7. The CDR3 nucleotides read TGCGCCAGCAGCTCTGGGACTAGCGGGACCGTGTACAATGAGCAGTTCTTC. The encoded protein is CASSSGTSGTVYNEQFF.

As to this clonotype: The germline gene is not matched at one end of the junction; a read error may be the cause. This chain connects TRBV12-3 or TRBV12-4 to TRBJ2-1, with 9 nucleotides matching TRBD2. The CDR3 extends over 15 amino acids. CDR3 region: CASRRSSGSLNDQFF. The DNA of the CDR3 is TGTGCCAGCCGACGGAGTAGCGGGAGTTTGAATGATCAGTTCTTC.

This clonotype appeared many times. The CDR3 DNA reads TGTGCCAGCAGTTTCCCCGACAGGAAAACATATCAGCCCCAGCATTTT. Its translation is CASSFPDRKTYQPQHF. The chain joins TRBV28 to TRBJ1-5; D is perhaps TRBD1 (6 bases). V lost 3 bases and J lost 5, with 17 bases in between. CDR3 length equals 16 residues. Germline assignment: CDR1 MDHEN and CDR2 SYDVKM.

This sequence joins TRBV5-5 and TRBJ2-3; 9 positions match TRBD2. The V gene's germline CDR1 is SGHKS and CDR2 YYEKEE (reference sequence). Germline trimming cut 4 bases from V and 1 base from J; bases unmatched to any gene: 10. This CDR3 contains 17 residues. The CDR3 DNA reads as TGTGCCAGCAGCATAAAGGGTAGCGGGAGCCGCACAGATACGCAGTATTTT. Protein sequence: CASSIKGSGSRTDTQYF.

This clonotype has only a few counts. This chain connects TRBV28 to TRBJ2-7; 13 positions match TRBD2. Losses at the gene ends were 7 bases for V and 5 bases for J; bases not matched to a gene: 8. Germline values: CDR1 MDHEN, CDR2 SYDVKM. The CDR3 covers 15 residues. The CDR3 DNA follows: TGTGCCAGCACCTCTGGACTAGCGGGAGTCGACGAGCAGTACTTC. Translation gives CASTSGLAGVDEQYF. The full variable domain, its missing parts supplied by reference TRBV28 and TRBJ2-7, is DVKVTQSSRYLVKRTGEKVFLECVQDMDHENMFWYRQDPGLGLRLIYFSYDVKMKEKGDIPEGYSVSREKKERFSLILESASTNQTSMYLCASTSGLAGVDEQYFGPGTRLTVT.